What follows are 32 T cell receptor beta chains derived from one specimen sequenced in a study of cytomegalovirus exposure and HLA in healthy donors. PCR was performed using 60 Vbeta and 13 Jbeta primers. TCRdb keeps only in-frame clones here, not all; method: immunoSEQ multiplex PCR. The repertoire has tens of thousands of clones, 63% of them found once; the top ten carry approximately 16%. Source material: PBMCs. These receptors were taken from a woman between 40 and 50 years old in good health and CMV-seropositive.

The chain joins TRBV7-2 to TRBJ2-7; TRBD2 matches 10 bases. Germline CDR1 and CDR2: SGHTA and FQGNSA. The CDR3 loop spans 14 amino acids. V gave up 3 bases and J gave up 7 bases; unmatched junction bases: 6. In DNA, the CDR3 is TGTGCCAGCAGCTTGGCTAGCGGGGGAGGAGAGCAGTACTTC. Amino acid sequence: CASSLASGGGEQYF.

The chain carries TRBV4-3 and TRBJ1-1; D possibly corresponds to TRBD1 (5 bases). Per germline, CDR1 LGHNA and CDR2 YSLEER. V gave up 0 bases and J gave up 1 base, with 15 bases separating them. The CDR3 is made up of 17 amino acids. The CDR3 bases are TGCGCCAGCAGCCAAGATGTAAGGGGCAGAGGGAACACTGAAGCTTTCTTT. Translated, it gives CASSQDVRGRGNTEAFF.

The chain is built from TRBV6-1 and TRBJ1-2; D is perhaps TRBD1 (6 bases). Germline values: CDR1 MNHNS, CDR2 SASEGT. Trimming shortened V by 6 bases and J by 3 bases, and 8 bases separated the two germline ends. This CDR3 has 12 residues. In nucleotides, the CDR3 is TGTGCCAGCAGCAGGGGAGACTATGGCTACACCTTC. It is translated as CASSRGDYGYTF.

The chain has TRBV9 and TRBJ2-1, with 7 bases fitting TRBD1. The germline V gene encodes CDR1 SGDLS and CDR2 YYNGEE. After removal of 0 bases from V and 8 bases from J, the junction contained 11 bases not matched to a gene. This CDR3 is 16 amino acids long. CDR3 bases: TGTGCCAGCAGCGTAGGCGACAGGGCTGGAATCTATGAGCAGTTCTTC. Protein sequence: CASSVGDRAGIYEQFF.

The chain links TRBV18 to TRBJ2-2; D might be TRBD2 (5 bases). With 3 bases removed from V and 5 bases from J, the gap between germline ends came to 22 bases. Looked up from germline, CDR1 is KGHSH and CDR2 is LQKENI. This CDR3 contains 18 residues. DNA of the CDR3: TGTGCCAGCTCACCGACCGGCGGAGCGGTCCTAACTACCGGGGAGCTGTTTTTT. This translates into CASSPTGGAVLTTGELFF. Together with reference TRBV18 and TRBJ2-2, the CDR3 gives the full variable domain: NAGVMQNPRHLVRRRGQEARLRCSPMKGHSHVYWYRQLPEEGLKFMVYLQKENIIDESGMPKERFSAEFPKEGPSILRIQQVVRGDSAAYFCASSPTGGAVLTTGELFFGEGSRLTVL.

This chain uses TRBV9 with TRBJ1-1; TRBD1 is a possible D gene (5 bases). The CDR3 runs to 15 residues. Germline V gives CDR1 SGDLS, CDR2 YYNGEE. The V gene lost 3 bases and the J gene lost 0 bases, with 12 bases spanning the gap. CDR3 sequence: CASSDGHRMNTEAFF. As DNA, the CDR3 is TGTGCCAGCAGCGATGGACACCGAATGAACACTGAAGCTTTCTTT.

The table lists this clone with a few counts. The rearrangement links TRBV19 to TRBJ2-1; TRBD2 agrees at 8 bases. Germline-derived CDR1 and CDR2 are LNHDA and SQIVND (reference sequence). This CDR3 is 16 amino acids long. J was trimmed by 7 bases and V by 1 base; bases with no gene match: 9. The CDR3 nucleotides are TGTGCCAGTAGTATAGGCACAGCGGGAGTGGGTAATGAGCAGTTCTTC. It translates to CASSIGTAGVGNEQFF.

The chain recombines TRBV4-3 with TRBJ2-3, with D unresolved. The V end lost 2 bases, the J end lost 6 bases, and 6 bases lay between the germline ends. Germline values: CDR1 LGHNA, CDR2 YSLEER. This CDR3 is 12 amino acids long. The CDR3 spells CASSQSRDTQYF. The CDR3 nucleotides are TGCGCCAGCAGCCAATCGCGCGATACGCAGTATTTT.

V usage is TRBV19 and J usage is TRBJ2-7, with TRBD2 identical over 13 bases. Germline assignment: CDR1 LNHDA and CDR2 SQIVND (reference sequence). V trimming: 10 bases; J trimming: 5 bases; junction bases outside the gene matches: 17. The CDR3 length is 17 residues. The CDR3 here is CATKRGLAGPGSNEQYF. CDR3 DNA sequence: TGTGCCACAAAAAGGGGACTAGCGGGACCCGGATCGAACGAGCAGTACTTC.

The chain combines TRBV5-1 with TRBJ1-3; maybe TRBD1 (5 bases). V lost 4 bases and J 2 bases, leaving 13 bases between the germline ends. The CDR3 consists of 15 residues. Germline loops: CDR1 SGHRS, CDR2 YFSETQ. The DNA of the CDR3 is TGCGCCAGCAGCCTAGACGACAGTGCTGGAAACACCATATATTTT. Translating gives CASSLDDSAGNTIYF.

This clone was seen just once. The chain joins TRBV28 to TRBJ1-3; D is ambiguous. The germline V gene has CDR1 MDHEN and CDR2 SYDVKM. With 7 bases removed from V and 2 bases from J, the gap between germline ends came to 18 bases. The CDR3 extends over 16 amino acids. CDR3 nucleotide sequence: TGTGCCAGCACTACTACCACCAGCGCGGCTGGAAACACCATATATTTT. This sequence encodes CASTTTTSAAGNTIYF.

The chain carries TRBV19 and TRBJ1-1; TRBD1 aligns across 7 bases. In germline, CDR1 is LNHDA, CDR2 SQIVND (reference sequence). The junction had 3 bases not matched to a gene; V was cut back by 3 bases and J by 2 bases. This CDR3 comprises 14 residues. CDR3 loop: CASSIGQANTEAFF. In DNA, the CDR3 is TGTGCCAGTAGTATCGGACAGGCTAACACTGAAGCTTTCTTT.

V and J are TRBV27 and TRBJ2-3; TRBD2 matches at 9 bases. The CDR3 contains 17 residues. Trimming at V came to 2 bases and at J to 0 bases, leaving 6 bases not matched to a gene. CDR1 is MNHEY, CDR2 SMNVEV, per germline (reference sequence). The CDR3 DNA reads TGTGCCAGCAGTTTAGCGCTAGCGGGAATTAGCACAGATACGCAGTATTTT. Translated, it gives CASSLALAGISTDTQYF.

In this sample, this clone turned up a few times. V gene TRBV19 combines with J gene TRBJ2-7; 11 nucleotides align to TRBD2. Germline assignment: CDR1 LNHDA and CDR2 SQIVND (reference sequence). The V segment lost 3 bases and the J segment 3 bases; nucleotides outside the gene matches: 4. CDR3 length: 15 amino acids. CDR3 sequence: CASSMSGLADYEQYF. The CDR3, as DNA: TGTGCCAGTAGTATGTCGGGACTAGCGGACTACGAGCAGTACTTC.

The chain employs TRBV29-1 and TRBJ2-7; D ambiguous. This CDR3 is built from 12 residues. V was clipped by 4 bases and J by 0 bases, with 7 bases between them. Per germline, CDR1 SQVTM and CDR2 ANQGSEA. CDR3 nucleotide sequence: TGCAGCGTTGCCGCGGACTCCTACGAGCAGTACTTC. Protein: CSVAADSYEQYF.

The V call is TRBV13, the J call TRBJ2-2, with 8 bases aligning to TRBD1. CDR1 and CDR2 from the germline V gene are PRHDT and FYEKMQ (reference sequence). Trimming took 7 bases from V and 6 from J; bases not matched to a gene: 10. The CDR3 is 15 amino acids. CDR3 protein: CASNGRGPRSGELFF. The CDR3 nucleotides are TGTGCCAGCAACGGCAGGGGGCCGAGGTCCGGGGAGCTGTTTTTT.

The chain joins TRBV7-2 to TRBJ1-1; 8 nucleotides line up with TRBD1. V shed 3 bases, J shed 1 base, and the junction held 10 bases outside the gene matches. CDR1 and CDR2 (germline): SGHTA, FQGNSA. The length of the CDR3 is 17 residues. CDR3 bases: TGTGCCAGCAGCTTCCCTCTCAGGGGGCGCGGGAACACTGAAGCTTTCTTT. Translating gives CASSFPLRGRGNTEAFF.

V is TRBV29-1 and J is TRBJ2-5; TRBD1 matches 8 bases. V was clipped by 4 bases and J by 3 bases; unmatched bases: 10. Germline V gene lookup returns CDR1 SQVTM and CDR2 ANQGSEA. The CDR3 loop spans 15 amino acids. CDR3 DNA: TGCAGCGTTGGCGGCAGGGGGCGATTAAAAGAGACCCAGTACTTC. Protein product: CSVGGRGRLKETQYF.

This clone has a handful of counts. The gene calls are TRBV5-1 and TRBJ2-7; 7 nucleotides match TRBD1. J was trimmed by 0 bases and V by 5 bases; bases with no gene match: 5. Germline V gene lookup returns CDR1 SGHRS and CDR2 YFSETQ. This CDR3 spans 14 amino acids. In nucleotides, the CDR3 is TGCGCCAGCAGACAGGGGTCTTACTCCTACGAGCAGTACTTC. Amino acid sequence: CASRQGSYSYEQYF.

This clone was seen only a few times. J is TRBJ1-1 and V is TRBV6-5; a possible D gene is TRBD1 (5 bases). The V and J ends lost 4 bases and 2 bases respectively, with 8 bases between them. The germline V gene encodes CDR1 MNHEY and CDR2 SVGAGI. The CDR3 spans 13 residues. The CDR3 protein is CASSFQGNTEAFF. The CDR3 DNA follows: TGTGCCAGCAGTTTCCAGGGTAACACTGAAGCTTTCTTT.

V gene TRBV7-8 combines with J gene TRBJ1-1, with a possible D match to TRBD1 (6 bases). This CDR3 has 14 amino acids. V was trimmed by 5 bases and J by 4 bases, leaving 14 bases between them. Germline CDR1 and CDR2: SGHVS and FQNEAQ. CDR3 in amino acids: CASSLVQGSTEAFF. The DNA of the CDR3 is TGTGCCAGCAGCCTCGTCCAGGGGAGCACTGAAGCTTTCTTT.

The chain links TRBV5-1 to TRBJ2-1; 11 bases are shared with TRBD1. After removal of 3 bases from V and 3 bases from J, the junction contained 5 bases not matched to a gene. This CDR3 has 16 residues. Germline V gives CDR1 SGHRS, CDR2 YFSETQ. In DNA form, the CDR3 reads TGCGCCAGCAGCTCCGAAGGGACAGGGGGCTACAATGAGCAGTTCTTC. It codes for CASSSEGTGGYNEQFF.

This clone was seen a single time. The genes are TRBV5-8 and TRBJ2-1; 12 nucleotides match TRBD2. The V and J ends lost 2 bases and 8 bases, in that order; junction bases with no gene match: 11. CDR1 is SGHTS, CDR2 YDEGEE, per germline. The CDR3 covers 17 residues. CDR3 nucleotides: TGTGCCAGCAGCTTCGCGGGGGCTAGCGGGAGGGCGGATGAGCAGTTCTTC. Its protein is CASSFAGASGRADEQFF.

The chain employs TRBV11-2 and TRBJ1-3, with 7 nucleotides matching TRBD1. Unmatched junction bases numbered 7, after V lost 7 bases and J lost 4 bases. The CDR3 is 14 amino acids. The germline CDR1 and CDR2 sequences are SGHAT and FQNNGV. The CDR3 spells CASTVTGEGNTIYF. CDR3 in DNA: TGTGCCAGCACCGTTACAGGGGAAGGAAACACCATATATTTT.

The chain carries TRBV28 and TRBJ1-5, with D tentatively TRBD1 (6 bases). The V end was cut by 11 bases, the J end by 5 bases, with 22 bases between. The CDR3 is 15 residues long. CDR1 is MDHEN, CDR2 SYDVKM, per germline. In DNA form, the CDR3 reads TGTGCCGCTTTCGATCCCAGACAGGCGTATCAGCCCCAGCATTTT. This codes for CAAFDPRQAYQPQHF.

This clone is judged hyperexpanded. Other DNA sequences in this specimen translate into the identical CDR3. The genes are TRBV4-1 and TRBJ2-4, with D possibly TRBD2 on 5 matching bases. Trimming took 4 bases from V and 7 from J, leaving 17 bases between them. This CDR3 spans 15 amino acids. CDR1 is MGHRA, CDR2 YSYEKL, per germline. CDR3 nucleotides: TGCGCCAGCAGCCCGGAGGAGGACCCTCGGAACATTCAGTACTTC. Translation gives CASSPEEDPRNIQYF.

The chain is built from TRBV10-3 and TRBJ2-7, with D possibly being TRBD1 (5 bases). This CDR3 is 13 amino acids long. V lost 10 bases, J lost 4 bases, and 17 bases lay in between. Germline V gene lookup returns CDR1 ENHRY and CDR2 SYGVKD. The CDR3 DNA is TGTGCCAGCCGCTTCGAGACAGATTACGAGCAGTACTTC. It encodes CASRFETDYEQYF.

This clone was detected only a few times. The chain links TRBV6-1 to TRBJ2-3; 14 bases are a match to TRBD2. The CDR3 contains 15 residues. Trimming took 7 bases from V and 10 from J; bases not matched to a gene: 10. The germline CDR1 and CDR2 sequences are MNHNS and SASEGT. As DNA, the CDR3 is TGTGCCAGCACCCGACTAGCGGGAGGGAGGATGGCGCAGTATTTT. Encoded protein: CASTRLAGGRMAQYF.

CDR3 DNA sequence: TGTGCCAGCACTCCAACTGACACACACTCCTACGAGCAGTACTTC. Amino acid sequence: CASTPTDTHSYEQYF. The chain is built from TRBV6-5 and TRBJ2-7; no definite D call. Trimming took 7 bases from V and 0 from J, leaving 16 bases between them. Germline CDR1 MNHEY, CDR2 SVGAGI. There are 15 residues in the CDR3.

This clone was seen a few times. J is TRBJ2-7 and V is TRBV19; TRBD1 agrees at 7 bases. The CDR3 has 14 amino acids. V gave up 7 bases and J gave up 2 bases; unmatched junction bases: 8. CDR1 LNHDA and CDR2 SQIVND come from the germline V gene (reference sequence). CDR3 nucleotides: TGTGCCAGTAATTCCGGGACAGAAGCCTACGAGCAGTACTTC. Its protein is CASNSGTEAYEQYF.

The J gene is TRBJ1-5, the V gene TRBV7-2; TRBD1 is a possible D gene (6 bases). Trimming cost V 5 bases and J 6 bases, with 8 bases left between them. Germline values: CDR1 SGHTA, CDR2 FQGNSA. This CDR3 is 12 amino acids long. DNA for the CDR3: TGTGCCAGCAGCCAACAGGGTCAGCCCCAGCATTTT. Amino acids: CASSQQGQPQHF. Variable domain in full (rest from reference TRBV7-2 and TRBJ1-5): GAGVSQSPSNKVTEKGKDVELRCDPISGHTALYWYRQSLGQGLEFLIYFQGNSAPDKSGLPSDRFSAERTGGSVSTLTIQRTQQEDSAVYLCASSQQGQPQHFGDGTRLSIL.

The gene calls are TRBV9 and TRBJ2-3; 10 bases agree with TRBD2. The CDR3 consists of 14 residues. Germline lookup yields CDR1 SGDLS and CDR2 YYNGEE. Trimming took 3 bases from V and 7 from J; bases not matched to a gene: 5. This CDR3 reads CASSGGLAAYTQYF. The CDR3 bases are TGTGCCAGCAGCGGCGGACTAGCGGCCTATACGCAGTATTTT.